Below are 2 T cell receptor beta chains sequenced from a single sample in a study of early T cells in non-severe SARS-CoV-2 infection. MiXCR was run by TCRdb on the 5' RACE reads, yielding one entry per CDR3 protein. In the table there are 55,000 to 80,000 distinct CDR3 sequences, roughly an eighth of which are singletons. This specimen was whole blood, taken at baseline. These receptors all come from an adult who was a healthcare worker with PCR-confirmed SARS-CoV-2 infection or an uninfected control (not recorded which).

This clonotype turned up a few times. The rearrangement links TRBV6-2 or TRBV6-3 to TRBJ1-5; TRBD1 matches at 7 bases. From germline, CDR1 is MNHEY and CDR2 SVGEGT. V lost 9 bases and J lost 4; bases outside the gene matches: 9. CDR3 length: 14 residues. The CDR3 reads CASTRDSPNQPQHF. The DNA of the CDR3 is TGTGCCAGTACGCGGGACAGCCCTAATCAGCCCCAGCATTTT.

This clonotype showed up just a few times. The chain links TRBV4-3 to TRBJ2-2, with D unresolved. The CDR3 spans 16 residues. Germline assignment: CDR1 LGHNA and CDR2 YSLEER. V shed 1 base and J shed 3 bases, with 12 bases lying between them. The CDR3 is CASSQVWGYDTGELFF. The CDR3 region has the DNA TGCGCCAGCAGCCAAGTATGGGGATATGACACCGGGGAGCTGTTTTTT.